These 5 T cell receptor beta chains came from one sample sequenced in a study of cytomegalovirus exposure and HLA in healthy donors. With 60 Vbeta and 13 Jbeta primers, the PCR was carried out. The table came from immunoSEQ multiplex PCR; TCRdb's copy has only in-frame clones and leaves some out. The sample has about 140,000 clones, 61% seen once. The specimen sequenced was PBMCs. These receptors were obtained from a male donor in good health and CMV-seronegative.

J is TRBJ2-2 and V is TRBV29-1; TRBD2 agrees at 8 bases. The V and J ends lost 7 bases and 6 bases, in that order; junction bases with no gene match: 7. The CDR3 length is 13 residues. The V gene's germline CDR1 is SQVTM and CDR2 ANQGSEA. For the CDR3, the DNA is TGCAGCGCCGGGGGGGCTCGGGCCGGGGAGCTGTTTTTT. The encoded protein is CSAGGARAGELFF.

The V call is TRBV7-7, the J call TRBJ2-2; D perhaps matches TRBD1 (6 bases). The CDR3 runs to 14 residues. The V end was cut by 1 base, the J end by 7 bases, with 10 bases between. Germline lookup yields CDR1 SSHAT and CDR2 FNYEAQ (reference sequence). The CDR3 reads CASSLGSGVGELFF. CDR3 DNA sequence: TGTGCCAGCAGCTTAGGGTCAGGGGTCGGGGAGCTGTTTTTT.

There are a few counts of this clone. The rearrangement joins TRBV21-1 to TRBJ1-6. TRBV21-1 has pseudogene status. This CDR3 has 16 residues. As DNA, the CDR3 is TGTGCCAGCAGCAAAGCGCATGAGGGTAGGAGTTCACCCCTCCACTTT. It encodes CASSKAHEGRSSPLHF.

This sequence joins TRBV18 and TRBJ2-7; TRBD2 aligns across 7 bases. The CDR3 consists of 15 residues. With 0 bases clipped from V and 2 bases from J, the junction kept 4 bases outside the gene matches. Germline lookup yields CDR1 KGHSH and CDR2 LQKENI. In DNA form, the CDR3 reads TGTGCCAGCTCACCACCGAACAGCGGGGCCTACGAGCAGTACTTC. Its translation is CASSPPNSGAYEQYF.

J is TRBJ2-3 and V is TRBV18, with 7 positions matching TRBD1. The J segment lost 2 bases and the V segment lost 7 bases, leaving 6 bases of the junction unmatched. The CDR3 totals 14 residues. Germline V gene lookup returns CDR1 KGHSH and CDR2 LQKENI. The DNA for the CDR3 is TGTGCCAGCTTCCAGACAGGGCCCACAGATACGCAGTATTTT. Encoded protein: CASFQTGPTDTQYF.